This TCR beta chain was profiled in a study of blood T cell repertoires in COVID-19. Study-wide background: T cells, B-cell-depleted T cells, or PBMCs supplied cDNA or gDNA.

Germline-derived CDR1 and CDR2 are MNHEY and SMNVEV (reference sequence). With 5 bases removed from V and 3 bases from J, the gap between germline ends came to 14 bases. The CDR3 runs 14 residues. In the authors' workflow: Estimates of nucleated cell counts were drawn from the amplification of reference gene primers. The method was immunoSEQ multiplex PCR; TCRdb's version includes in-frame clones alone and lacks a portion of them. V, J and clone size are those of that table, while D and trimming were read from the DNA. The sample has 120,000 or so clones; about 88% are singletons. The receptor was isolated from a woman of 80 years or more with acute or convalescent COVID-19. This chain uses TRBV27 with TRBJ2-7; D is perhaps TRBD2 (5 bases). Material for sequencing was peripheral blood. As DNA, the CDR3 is TGTGCCAGCAGTGAGTTTGAGGGCAGCTACGAGCAGTACTTC. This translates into CASSEFEGSYEQYF.